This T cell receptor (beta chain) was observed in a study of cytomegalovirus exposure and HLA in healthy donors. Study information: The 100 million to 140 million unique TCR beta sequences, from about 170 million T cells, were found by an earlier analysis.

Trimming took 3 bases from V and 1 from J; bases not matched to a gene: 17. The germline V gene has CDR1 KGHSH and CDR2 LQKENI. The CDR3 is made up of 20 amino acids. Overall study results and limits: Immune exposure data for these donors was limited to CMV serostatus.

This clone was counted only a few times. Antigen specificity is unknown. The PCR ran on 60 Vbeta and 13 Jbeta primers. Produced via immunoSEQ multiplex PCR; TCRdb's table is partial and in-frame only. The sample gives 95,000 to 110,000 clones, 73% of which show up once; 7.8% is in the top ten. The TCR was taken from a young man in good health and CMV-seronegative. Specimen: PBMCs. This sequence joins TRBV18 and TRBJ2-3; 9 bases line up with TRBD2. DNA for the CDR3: TGTGCCAGCTCACCGAGAAGTATTGAAAGGACTAGCGCAGGCACAGATACGCAGTATTTT. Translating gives CASSPRSIERTSAGTDTQYF.